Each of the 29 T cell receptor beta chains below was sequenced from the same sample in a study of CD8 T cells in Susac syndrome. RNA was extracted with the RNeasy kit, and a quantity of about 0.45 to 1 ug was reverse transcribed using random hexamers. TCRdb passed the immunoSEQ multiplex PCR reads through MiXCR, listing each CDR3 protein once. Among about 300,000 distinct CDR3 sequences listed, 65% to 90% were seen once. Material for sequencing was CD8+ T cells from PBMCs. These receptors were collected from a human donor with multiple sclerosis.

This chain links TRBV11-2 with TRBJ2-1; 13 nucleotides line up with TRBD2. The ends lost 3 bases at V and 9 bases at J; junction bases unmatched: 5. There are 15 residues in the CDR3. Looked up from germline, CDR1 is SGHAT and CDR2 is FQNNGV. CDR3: CASSLRTSGRTEQFF. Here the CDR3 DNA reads TGTGCCAGCAGCTTGAGGACTAGCGGGAGAACTGAGCAGTTCTTC.

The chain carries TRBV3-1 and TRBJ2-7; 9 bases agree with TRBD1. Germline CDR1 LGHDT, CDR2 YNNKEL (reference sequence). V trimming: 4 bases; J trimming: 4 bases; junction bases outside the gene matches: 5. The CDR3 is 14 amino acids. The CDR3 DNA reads TGTGCCAGCAGCCTGGGACAGGGAGTGTACGAGCAGTACTTC. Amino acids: CASSLGQGVYEQYF.

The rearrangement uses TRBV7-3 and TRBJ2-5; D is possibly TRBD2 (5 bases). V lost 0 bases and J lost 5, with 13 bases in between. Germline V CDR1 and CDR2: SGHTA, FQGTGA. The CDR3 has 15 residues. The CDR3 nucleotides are TGTGCCAGCAGCTTAACGATCGGGGTCCGGGAGACCCAGTACTTC. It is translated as CASSLTIGVRETQYF.

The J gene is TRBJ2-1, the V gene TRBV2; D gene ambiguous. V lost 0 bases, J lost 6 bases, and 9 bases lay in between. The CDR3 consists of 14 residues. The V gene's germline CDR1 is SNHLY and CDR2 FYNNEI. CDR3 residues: CASSEARDFNEQFF. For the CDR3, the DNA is TGTGCCAGCAGTGAAGCGCGCGACTTCAATGAGCAGTTCTTC.

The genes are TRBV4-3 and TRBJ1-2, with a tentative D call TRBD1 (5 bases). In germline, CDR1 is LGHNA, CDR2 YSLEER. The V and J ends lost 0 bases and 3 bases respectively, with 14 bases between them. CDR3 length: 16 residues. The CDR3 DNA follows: TGCGCCAGCAGCCAAGAGAGGGGTCGCTATGACTATGGCTACACCTTC. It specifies CASSQERGRYDYGYTF.

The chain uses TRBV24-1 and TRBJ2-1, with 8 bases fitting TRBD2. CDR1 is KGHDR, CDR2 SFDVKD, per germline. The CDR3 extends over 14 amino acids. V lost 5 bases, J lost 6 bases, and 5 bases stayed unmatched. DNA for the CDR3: TGTGCCACCAGTGGGCTTCTAGCGGGCAATGAGCAGTTCTTC. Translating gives CATSGLLAGNEQFF.

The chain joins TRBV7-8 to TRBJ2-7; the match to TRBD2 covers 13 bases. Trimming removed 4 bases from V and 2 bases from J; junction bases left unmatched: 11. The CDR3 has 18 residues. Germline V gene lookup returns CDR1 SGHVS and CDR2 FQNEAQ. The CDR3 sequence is CASSSKGTSGNRAYEQYF. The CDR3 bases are TGTGCCAGCAGCTCGAAAGGGACTAGCGGGAATCGGGCCTACGAGCAGTACTTC.

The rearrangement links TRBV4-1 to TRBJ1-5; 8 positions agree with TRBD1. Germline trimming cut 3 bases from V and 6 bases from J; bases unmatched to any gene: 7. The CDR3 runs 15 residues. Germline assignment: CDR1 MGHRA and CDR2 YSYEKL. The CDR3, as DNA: TGCGCCAGCAGCCATGGACAGGGCATCACTCAGCCCCAGCATTTT. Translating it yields CASSHGQGITQPQHF.

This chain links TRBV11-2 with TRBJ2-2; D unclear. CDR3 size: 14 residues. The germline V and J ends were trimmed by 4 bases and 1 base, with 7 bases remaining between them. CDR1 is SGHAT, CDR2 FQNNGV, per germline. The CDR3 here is CASSSDWNTGELFF. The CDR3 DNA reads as TGTGCCAGCAGCTCTGACTGGAACACCGGGGAGCTGTTTTTT.

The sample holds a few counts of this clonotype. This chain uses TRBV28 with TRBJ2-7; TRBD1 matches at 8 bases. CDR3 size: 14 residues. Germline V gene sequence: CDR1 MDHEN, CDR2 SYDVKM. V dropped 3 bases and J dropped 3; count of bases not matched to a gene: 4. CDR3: CASSLADRGYEQYF. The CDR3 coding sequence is TGTGCCAGCAGTTTGGCCGACAGGGGCTACGAGCAGTACTTC.

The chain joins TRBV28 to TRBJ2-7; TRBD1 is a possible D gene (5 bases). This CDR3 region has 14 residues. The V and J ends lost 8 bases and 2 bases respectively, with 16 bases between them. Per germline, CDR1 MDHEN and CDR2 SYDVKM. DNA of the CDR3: TGTGCCAGCTCATTGGGGCATAGCCCCTACGAGCAGTACTTC. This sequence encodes CASSLGHSPYEQYF.

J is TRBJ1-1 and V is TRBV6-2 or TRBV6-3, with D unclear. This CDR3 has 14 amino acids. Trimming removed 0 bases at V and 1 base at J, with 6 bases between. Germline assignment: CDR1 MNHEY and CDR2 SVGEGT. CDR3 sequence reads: CASSYSLRNTEAFF. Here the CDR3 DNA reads TGTGCCAGCAGTTACTCGCTGAGGAACACTGAAGCTTTCTTT.

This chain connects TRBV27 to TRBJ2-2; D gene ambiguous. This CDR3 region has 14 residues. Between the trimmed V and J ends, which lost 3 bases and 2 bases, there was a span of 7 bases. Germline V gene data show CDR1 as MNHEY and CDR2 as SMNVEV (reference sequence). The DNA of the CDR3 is TGTGCCAGCAGTTTGACATCCAACACCGGGGAGCTGTTTTTT. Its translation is CASSLTSNTGELFF.

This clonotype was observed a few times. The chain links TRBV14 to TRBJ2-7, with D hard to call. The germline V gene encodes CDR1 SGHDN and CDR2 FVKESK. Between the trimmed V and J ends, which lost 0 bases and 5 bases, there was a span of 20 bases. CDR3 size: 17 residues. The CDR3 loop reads CASSQDPPSTVFDEQYF. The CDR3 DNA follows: TGTGCCAGCAGCCAAGATCCTCCGTCCACGGTTTTCGACGAGCAGTACTTC. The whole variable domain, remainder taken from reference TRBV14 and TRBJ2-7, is EAGVTQFPSHSVIEKGQTVTLRCDPISGHDNLYWYRRVMGKEIKFLLHFVKESKQDESGMPNNRFLAERTGGTYSTLKVQPAELEDSGVYFCASSQDPPSTVFDEQYFGPGTRLTVT.

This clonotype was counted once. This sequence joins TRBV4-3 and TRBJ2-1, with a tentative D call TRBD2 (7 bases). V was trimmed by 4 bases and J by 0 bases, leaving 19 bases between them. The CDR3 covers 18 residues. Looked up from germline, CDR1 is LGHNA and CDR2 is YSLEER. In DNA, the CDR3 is TGCGCCAGCAGCCCTCTGGGAGGGGGGAGGAGCTCCTACAATGAGCAGTTCTTC. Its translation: CASSPLGGGRSSYNEQFF.

CDR3 nucleotide sequence: TGTGCCAGCAGTCTTCTCCTGGCCGGGGAGCTGTTTTTT. Translated, it gives CASSLLLAGELFF. The chain couples TRBV7-3 to TRBJ2-2; D remains ambiguous. V was clipped by 6 bases and J by 6 bases, with 11 bases between them. Germline values: CDR1 SGHTA, CDR2 FQGTGA. The CDR3 sequence is 13 residues long.

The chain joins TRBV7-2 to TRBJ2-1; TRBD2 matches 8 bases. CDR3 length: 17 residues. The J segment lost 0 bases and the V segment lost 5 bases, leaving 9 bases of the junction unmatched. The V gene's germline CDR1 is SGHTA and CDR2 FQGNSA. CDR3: CASSLTLAGSSYNEQFF. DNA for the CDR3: TGTGCCAGCAGCCTAACCTTAGCGGGAAGCTCCTACAATGAGCAGTTCTTC.

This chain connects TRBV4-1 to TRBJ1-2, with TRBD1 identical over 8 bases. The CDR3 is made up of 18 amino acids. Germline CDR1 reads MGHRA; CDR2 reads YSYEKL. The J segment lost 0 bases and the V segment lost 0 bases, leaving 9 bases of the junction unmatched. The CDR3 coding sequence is TGCGCCAGCAGCCAAGATCCGGGACAGGATTCCCCTAACTATGGCTACACCTTC. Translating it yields CASSQDPGQDSPNYGYTF.

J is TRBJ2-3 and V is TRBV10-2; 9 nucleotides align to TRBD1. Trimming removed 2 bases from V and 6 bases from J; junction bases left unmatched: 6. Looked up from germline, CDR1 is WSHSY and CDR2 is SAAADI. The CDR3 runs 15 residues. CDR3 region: CASSEDRGSGDTQYF. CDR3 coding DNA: TGCGCCAGCAGTGAGGACAGGGGGAGTGGGGATACGCAGTATTTT.

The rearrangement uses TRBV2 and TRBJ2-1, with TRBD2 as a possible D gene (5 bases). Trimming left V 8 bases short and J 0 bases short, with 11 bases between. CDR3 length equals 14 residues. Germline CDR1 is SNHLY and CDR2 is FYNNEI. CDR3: CASLRTSSYNEQFF. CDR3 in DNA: TGTGCCAGCCTGAGAACTAGCTCCTACAATGAGCAGTTCTTC.

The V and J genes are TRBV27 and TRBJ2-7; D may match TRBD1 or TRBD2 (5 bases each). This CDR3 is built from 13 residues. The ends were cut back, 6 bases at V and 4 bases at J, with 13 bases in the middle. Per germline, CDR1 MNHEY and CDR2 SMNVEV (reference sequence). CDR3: CASRLGTFYEQYF. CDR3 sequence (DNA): TGTGCCAGCAGATTGGGGACCTTTTACGAGCAGTACTTC.

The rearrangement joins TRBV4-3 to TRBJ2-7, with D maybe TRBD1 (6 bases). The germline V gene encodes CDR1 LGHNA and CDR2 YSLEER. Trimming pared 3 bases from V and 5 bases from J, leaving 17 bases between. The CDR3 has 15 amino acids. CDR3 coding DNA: TGCGCCAGCAGCCACGTCAGGGGAAACTTCCACGAGCAGTACTTC. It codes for CASSHVRGNFHEQYF.

Here the CDR3 reads CASSLVQGQNYGYTF. In DNA, the CDR3 is TGTGCCAGCAGCTTAGTGCAGGGGCAGAACTATGGCTACACCTTC. V gene TRBV13 combines with J gene TRBJ1-2, with D tentatively TRBD1 (6 bases). V was shortened by 1 base and J by 2 bases, with 11 bases between the two germline ends. The CDR3 loop spans 15 amino acids. Germline V gene data show CDR1 as PRHDT and CDR2 as FYEKMQ (reference sequence).

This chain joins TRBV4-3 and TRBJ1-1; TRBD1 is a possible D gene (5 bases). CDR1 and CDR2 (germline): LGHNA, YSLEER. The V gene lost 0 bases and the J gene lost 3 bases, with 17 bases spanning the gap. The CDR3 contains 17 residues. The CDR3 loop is CASSQDRVGGWDTEAFF. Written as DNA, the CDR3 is TGCGCCAGCAGCCAAGATCGCGTCGGGGGTTGGGACACTGAAGCTTTCTTT.

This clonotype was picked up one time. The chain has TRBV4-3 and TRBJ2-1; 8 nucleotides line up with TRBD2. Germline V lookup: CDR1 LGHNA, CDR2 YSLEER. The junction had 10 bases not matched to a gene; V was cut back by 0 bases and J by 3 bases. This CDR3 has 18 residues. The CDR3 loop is CASSQDGGAGVDYNEQFF. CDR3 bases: TGCGCCAGCAGCCAAGACGGGGGAGCGGGAGTTGACTACAATGAGCAGTTCTTC.

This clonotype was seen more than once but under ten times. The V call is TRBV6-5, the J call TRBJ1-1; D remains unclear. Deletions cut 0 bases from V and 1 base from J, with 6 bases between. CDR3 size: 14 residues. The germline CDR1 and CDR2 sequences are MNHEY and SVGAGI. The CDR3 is CASSYSSTNTEAFF. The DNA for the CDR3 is TGTGCCAGCAGTTACTCGAGTACGAACACTGAAGCTTTCTTT.

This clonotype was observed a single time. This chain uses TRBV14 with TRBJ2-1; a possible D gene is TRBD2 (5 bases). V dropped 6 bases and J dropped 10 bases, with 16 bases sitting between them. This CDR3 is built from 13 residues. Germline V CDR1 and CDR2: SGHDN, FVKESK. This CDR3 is CASSRPPSGEQFF. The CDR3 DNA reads TGTGCCAGCAGTCGTCCTCCTTCGGGAGAGCAGTTCTTC.

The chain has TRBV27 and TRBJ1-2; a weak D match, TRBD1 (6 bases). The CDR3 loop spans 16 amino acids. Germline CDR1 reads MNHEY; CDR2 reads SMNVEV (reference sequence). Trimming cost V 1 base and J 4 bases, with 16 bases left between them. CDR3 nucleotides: TGTGCCAGCAGTTTATTAGGGGGAGGACAGCTCTATGGCTACACCTTC. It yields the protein CASSLLGGGQLYGYTF.

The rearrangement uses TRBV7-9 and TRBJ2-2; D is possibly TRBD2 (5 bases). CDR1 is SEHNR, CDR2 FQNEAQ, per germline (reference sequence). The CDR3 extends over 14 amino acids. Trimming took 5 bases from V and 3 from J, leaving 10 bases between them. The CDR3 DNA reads TGTGCCAGCAGCGATGGACTCTACACCGGGGAGCTGTTTTTT. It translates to CASSDGLYTGELFF.